The 14 T cell receptor beta chains below were found in one sample sequenced in a study of neurological immune-mediated disorders (dated by TCRdb to about 2019). Library preparation employed 5' RACE. The sequencer was an Illumina HiSeq 2500. TCRdb itself trimmed the public reads at Q25 with fastp, ran MiXCR and retained productive beta chains. Rows with one shared CDR3 protein collapse into an entry with the most common genes and DNA. The sample table shows around 130,000 distinct CDR3 sequences, and roughly 3.2% are seen once. In total, the top ten clones hold 1% to 1.5% of the sample. The sequencing sample was made of PBMCs. The receptors originated from a woman younger than 45 with multiple sclerosis.

This clonotype was detected ten times or more. The V call is TRBV20-1, the J call TRBJ1-3, with no clear D. Germline V gene lookup returns CDR1 DFQATT and CDR2 SNEGSKA (reference sequence). The CDR3 length is 13 residues. V dropped 5 bases and J dropped 0 bases, with 8 bases sitting between them. The CDR3: CSAPNFSGNTIYF. The CDR3 DNA follows: TGCAGTGCTCCCAATTTCTCTGGAAACACCATATATTTT.

This clonotype has a count of ten or more. The V and J genes are TRBV7-2 and TRBJ1-1; TRBD1 matches at 7 bases. The CDR3 runs 18 residues. Trimming cost V 4 bases and J 0 bases; bases outside gene matches: 14. CDR1 and CDR2 from the germline V gene are SGHTA and FQGNSA. The CDR3 DNA reads TGTGCCAGCAGCTCCGGGACAGCTTTAGGTACCTTGAACACTGAAGCTTTCTTT. This sequence encodes CASSSGTALGTLNTEAFF.

There are many counts of this clonotype. The V gene is TRBV7-2, the J gene TRBJ1-1, with TRBD1 matching over 11 bases. The V and J ends lost 5 bases and 4 bases, in that order; junction bases with no gene match: 12. The CDR3 spans 17 residues. Germline assignment: CDR1 SGHTA and CDR2 FQGNSA. CDR3 in amino acids: CASSPGLTGTGGTEAFF. CDR3 DNA: TGTGCCAGCAGCCCTGGGCTTACCGGGACAGGGGGCACTGAAGCTTTCTTT.

This clonotype has a count of ten or more. The rearrangement links TRBV27 to TRBJ1-5; no firm D call. The CDR3 is 14 amino acids. CDR1 MNHEY and CDR2 SMNVEV come from the germline V gene (reference sequence). Trimming removed 7 bases from V and 9 bases from J, with 19 bases in between. The CDR3 nucleotides read TGTGCCAGCACCTTTCCGCCTTTCGCGAGGCCCCAGCATTTT. Translation: CASTFPPFARPQHF.

This clonotype appeared many times. The genes are TRBV12-3 or TRBV12-4 and TRBJ2-5, with 8 nucleotides matching TRBD2. Trimming took 5 bases from V and 5 from J; bases not matched to a gene: 10. The CDR3 is 15 amino acids. CDR3 nucleotides: TGTGCCAGCAGTCCCGCACTAGCGGCCGGCGAGACCCAGTACTTC. Translation gives CASSPALAAGETQYF.

This clonotype was picked up many times. The gene calls are TRBV12-3 or TRBV12-4 and TRBJ2-5; 12 bases align to TRBD2. Trimming removed 5 bases from V and 5 bases from J; junction bases left unmatched: 9. The CDR3 is 16 residues long. CDR3 bases: TGTGCCAGCAGTCCCCCGACTAGCGGGAGAGCGGAGACCCAGTACTTC. Translating it yields CASSPPTSGRAETQYF.

This chain uses TRBV20-1 with TRBJ2-7, with D tentatively TRBD2 (5 bases). Germline loops: CDR1 DFQATT, CDR2 SNEGSKA (reference sequence). V shed 5 bases and J shed 7 bases, with 15 bases lying between them. The CDR3 consists of 12 residues. The CDR3 sequence: CSAPLGSREQYF. DNA of the CDR3: TGCAGTGCTCCGCTGGGGAGTCGGGAGCAGTACTTC.

This clonotype was recorded many times. J is TRBJ1-5 and V is TRBV3-1; TRBD1 might be the D (5 bases). The germline V gene has CDR1 LGHDT and CDR2 YNNKEL (reference sequence). V shed 1 base and J shed 4 bases, with 5 bases lying between them. The CDR3 consists of 13 residues. The DNA of the CDR3 is TGTGCCAGCAGCCAAGCAGGGAATCAGCCCCAGCATTTT. Its translation: CASSQAGNQPQHF.

This clonotype came up many times. This sequence joins TRBV7-2 and TRBJ2-3; 9 bases are a match to TRBD2. The CDR3 is made up of 19 amino acids. V lost 1 base to trimming and J lost 2 bases; unmatched junction nucleotides: 13. Germline V gene sequence: CDR1 SGHTA, CDR2 FQGNSA. Here the CDR3 DNA reads TGTGCCAGCAGCTTAGATGCAGTGTCGGCGGGGGGGATCACAGATACGCAGTATTTT. This gives the protein CASSLDAVSAGGITDTQYF.

This clonotype was recorded at least ten times. The V and J genes are TRBV12-3 or TRBV12-4 and TRBJ1-5, with unresolved D. Trimming removed 2 bases at V and 5 bases at J, with 7 bases between. CDR3 length: 13 residues. The CDR3 coding sequence is TGTGCCAGCAGTTTAACCGGAGATCAGCCCCAGCATTTT. Its protein is CASSLTGDQPQHF.

The sample holds many counts of this clonotype. The genes are TRBV15 and TRBJ1-1; 10 bases fit TRBD1. The CDR3 is 16 amino acids. The junction had 6 bases not matched to a gene; V was cut back by 0 bases and J by 5 bases. Germline V CDR1 and CDR2: LNHNV, YYDKDF (reference sequence). The CDR3, as DNA: TGTGCCACCAGCAGAGATCGGGGACAGGGGAGGACTGAAGCTTTCTTT. Protein product: CATSRDRGQGRTEAFF.

V gene TRBV7-9 combines with J gene TRBJ1-1; D is uncertain. V lost 3 bases, J lost 7 bases, and 15 bases lay in between. The CDR3 loop spans 14 amino acids. The V gene's germline CDR1 is SEHNR and CDR2 FQNEAQ (reference sequence). The CDR3 sequence: CASSFRVQNGEAFF. CDR3 DNA: TGTGCCAGCAGCTTTAGGGTCCAGAATGGTGAAGCTTTCTTT.

This clonotype showed up just a few times. The J gene is TRBJ1-1, the V gene TRBV4-1; D call uncertain. The CDR3 sequence is 16 residues long. The V end lost 1 base, the J end lost 4 bases, and 16 bases lay between the germline ends. CDR1 MGHRA and CDR2 YSYEKL come from the germline V gene. CDR3 coding DNA: TGCGCCAGCAGCCAAGTAGCGCACGAGGCGGTCACTGAAGCTTTCTTT. Protein product: CASSQVAHEAVTEAFF.

The table lists this clonotype with many counts. The CDR3 region is CATGEGSSTEAFF. CDR3 DNA sequence: TGTGCCACTGGGGAAGGATCCAGCACTGAAGCTTTCTTT. The chain uses TRBV27 and TRBJ1-1; D gene ambiguous. The CDR3 loop spans 13 amino acids. Germline CDR1 and CDR2: MNHEY and SMNVEV (reference sequence). Trimming removed 10 bases at V and 4 bases at J, with 16 bases between.